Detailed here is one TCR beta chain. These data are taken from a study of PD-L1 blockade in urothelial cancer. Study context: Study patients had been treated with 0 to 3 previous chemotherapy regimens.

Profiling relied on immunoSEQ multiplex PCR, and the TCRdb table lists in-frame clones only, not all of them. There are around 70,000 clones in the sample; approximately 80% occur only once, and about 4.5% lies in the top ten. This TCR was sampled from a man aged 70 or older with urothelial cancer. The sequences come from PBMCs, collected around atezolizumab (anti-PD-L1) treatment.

The CDR3 protein is CALPGEQFF. In DNA, the CDR3 is TGTGCCTTGCCCGGTGAGCAGTTCTTC. V is TRBV6-4 and J is TRBJ2-1; D gene uncertain. V lost 11 bases to trimming and J lost 9 bases, with 8 bases between them. The CDR3 is 9 amino acids. CDR1 and CDR2 from the germline V gene are MRHNA and SNTAGT.